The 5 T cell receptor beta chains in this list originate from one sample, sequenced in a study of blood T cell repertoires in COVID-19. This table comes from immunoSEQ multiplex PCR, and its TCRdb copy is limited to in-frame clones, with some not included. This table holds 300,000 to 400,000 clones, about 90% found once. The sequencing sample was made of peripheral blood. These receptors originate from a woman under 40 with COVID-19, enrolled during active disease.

The CDR3 protein is CSVARDMEIYGYTF. DNA of the CDR3: TGCAGCGTCGCCCGGGACATGGAGATCTATGGCTACACCTTC. V is TRBV29-1 and J is TRBJ1-2; D possibly corresponds to TRBD1 (6 bases). The V end lost 6 bases, the J end lost 4 bases, and 18 bases lay between the germline ends. The CDR3 spans 14 residues. Per germline, CDR1 SQVTM and CDR2 ANQGSEA.

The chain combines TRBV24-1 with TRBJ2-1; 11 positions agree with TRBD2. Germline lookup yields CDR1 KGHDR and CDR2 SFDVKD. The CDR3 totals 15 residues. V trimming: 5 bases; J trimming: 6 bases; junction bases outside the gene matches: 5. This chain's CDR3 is CATSVPLAGVNEQFF. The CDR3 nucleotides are TGTGCCACCAGTGTCCCACTAGCGGGAGTCAATGAGCAGTTCTTC.

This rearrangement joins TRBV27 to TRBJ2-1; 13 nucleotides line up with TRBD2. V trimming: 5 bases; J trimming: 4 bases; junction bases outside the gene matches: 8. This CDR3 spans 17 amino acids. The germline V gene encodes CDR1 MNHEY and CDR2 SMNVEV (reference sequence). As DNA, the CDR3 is TGTGCCAGCAGTCTCCACCTGGGACTAGCGGGATACAATGAGCAGTTCTTC. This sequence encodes CASSLHLGLAGYNEQFF.

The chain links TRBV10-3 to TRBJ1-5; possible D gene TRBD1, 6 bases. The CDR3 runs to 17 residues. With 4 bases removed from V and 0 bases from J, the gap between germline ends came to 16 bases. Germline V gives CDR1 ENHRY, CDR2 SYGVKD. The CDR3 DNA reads TGTGCCATCAGTGGCCCGGGGGGGCAAGATAGCAATCAGCCCCAGCATTTT. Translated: CAISGPGGQDSNQPQHF.

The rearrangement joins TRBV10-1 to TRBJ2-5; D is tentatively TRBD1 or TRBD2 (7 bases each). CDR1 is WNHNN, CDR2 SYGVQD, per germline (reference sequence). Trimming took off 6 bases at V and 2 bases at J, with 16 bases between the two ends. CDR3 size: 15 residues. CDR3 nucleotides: TGCGCCAGCAGCGAGGGGGGGACAGAGCAAGAGACCCAGTACTTC. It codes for CASSEGGTEQETQYF.